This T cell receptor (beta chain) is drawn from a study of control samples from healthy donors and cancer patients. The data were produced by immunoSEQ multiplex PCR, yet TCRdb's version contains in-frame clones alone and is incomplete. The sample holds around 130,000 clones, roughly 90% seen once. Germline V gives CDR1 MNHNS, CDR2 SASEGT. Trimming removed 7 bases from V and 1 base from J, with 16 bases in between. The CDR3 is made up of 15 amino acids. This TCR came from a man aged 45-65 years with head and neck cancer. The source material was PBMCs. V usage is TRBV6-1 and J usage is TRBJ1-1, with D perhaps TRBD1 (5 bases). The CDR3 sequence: CASTDGGAANTEAFF. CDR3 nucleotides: TGTGCCAGCACCGACGGAGGGGCCGCGAACACTGAAGCTTTCTTT.